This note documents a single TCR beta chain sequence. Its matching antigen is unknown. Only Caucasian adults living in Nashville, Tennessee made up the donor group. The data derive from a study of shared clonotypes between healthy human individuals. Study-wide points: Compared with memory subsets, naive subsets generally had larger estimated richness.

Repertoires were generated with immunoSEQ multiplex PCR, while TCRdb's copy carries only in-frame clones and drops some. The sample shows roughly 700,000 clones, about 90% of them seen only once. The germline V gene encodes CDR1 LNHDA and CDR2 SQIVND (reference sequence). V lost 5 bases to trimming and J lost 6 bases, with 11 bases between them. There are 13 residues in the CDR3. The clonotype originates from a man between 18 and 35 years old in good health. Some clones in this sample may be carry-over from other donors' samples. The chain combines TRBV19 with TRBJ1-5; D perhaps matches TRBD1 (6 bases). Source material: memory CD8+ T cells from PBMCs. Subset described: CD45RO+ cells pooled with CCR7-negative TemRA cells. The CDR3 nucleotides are TGTGCCAGTAGTCCAGGGGTGTTTCAGCCCCAGCATTTT. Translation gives CASSPGVFQPQHF. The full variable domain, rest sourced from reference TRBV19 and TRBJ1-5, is DGGITQSPKYLFRKEGQNVTLSCEQNLNHDAMYWYRQDPGQGLRLIYYSQIVNDFQKGDIAEGYSVSREKKESFPLTVTSAQKNPTAFYLCASSPGVFQPQHFGDGTRLSIL.